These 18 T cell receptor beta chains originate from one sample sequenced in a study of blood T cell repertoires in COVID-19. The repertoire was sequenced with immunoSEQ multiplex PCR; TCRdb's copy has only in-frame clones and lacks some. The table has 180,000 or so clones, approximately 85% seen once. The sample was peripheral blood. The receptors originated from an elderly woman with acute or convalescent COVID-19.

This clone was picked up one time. This CDR3 reads CASSPGSGGVTEAFF. The CDR3 DNA reads as TGTGCCAGCTCACCAGGATCCGGGGGTGTGACTGAAGCTTTCTTT. This chain uses TRBV18 with TRBJ1-1, with a possible D match to TRBD1 (5 bases). Germline assignment: CDR1 KGHSH and CDR2 LQKENI. This CDR3 region has 15 residues. Trimming pared 2 bases from V and 5 bases from J, leaving 15 bases between.

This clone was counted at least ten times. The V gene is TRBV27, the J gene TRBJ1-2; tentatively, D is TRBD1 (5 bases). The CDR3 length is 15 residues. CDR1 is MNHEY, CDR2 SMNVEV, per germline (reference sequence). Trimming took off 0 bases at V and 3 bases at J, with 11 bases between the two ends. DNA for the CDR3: TGTGCCAGCAGTTTATCTCCCGGGGGTCACTATGGCTACACCTTC. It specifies CASSLSPGGHYGYTF.

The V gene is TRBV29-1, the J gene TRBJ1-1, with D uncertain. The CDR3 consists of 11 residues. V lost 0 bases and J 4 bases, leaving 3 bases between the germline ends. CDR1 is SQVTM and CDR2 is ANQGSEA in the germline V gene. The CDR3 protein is CSVEDFTEAFF. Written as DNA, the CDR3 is TGCAGCGTTGAAGACTTCACTGAAGCTTTCTTT.

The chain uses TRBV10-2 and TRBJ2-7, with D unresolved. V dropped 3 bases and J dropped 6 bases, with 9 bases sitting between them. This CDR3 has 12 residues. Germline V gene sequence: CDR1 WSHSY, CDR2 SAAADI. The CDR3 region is CASSEVAAEQYF. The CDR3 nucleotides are TGCGCCAGCAGTGAAGTAGCAGCCGAGCAGTACTTC.

The CDR3 protein is CASSPRGESSYGYTF. DNA of the CDR3: TGTGCCAGCAGTCCCCGGGGGGAGTCTAGCTATGGCTACACCTTC. This sequence joins TRBV27 and TRBJ1-2, with a possible D match to TRBD1 (5 bases). Trimming left V 5 bases short and J 4 bases short, with 17 bases between. Germline CDR1 reads MNHEY; CDR2 reads SMNVEV (reference sequence). The CDR3 is made up of 15 amino acids.

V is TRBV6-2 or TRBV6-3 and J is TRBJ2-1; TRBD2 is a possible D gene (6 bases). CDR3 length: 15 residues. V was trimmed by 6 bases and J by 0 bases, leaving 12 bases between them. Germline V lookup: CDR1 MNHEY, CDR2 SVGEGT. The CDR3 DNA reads TGTGCCAGCAGCCCTCCCGGGGGCTCCTACAATGAGCAGTTCTTC. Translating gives CASSPPGGSYNEQFF.

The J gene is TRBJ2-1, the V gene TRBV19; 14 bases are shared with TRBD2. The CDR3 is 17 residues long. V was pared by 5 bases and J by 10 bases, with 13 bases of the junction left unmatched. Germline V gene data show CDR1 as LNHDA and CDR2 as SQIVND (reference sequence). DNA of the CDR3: TGTGCCAGTAGTCTCGGACTAGCGGGAGGCCTATTTGAGGAGCAGTTCTTC. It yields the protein CASSLGLAGGLFEEQFF.

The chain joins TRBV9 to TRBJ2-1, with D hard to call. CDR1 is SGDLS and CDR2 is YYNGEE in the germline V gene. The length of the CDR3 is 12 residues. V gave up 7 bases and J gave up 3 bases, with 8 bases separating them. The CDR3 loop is CASGVNYNEQFF. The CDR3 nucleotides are TGTGCCAGCGGAGTAAACTACAATGAGCAGTTCTTC.

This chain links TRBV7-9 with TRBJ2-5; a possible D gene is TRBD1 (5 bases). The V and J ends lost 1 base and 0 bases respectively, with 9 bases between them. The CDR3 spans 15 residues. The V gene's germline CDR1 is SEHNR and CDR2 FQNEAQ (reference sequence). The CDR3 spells CASSLVAGNQETQYF. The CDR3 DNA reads TGTGCCAGCAGCTTAGTTGCAGGGAACCAAGAGACCCAGTACTTC. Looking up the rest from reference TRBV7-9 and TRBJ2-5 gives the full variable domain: DTGVSQNPRHKITKRGQNVTFRCDPISEHNRLYWYRQTLGQGPEFLTYFQNEAQLEKSRLLSDRFSAERPKGSFSTLEIQRTEQGDSAMYLCASSLVAGNQETQYFGPGTRLLVL.

The CDR3 here is CASSLARSSYNEQFF. CDR3 sequence (DNA): TGTGCCAGCAGCCTAGCGCGGAGCTCCTACAATGAGCAGTTCTTC. The chain employs TRBV27 and TRBJ2-1, with a possible D match to TRBD2 (6 bases). Germline V lookup: CDR1 MNHEY, CDR2 SMNVEV (reference sequence). V lost 6 bases and J lost 0, with 12 bases in between. The CDR3 spans 15 residues.

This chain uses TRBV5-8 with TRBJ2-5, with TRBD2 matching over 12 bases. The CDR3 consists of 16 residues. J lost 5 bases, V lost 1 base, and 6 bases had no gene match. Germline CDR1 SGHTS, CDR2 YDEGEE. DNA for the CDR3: TGTGCCAGCAGCTTGACTAGCGGGGGGCCCGGGGAGACCCAGTACTTC. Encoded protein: CASSLTSGGPGETQYF.

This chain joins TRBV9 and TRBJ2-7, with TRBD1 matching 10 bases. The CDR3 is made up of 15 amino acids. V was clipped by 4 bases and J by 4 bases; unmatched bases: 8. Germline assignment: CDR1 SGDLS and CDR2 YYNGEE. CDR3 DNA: TGTGCCAGCAGCACCTCCGGGACAGGGGTTTACGAGCAGTACTTC. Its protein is CASSTSGTGVYEQYF.

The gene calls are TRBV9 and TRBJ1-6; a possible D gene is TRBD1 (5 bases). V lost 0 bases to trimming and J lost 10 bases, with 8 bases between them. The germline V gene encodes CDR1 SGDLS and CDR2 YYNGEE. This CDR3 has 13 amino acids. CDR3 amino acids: CASSVGGGSPLHF. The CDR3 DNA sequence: TGTGCCAGCAGCGTAGGGGGGGGGTCACCCCTCCACTTT.

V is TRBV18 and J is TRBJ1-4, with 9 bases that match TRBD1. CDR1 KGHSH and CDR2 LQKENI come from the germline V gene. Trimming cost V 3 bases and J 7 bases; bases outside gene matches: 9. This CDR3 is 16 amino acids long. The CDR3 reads CASSPGQGSGSEKLFF. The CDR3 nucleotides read TGTGCCAGCTCACCGGGACAGGGCTCGGGTAGTGAAAAACTGTTTTTT.

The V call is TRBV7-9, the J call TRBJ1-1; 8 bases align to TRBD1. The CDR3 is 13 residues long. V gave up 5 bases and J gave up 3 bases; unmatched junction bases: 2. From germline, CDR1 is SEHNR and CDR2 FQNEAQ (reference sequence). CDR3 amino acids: CASSRTGYTEAFF. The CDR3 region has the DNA TGTGCCAGCAGCCGGACAGGGTACACTGAAGCTTTCTTT.

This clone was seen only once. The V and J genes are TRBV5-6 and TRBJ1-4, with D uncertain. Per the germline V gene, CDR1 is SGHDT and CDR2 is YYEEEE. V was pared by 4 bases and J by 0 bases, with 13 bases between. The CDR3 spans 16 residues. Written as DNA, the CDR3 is TGTGCCAGCAGCCATAATGGTGCAGCAACTAATGAAAAACTGTTTTTT. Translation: CASSHNGAATNEKLFF.

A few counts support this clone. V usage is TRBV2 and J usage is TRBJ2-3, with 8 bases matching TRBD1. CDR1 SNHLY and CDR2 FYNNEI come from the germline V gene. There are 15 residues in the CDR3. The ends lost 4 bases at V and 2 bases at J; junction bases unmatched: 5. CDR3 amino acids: CASSAGQGTTDTQYF. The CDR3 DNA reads TGTGCCAGCAGTGCCGGACAGGGAACCACAGATACGCAGTATTTT.

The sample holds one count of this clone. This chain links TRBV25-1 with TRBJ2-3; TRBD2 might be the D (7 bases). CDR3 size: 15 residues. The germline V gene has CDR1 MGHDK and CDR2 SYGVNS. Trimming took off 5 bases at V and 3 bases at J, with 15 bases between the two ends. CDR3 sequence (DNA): TGTGCCAGCAGTCTTATAGGGAGGGGGACAGATACGCAGTATTTT. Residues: CASSLIGRGTDTQYF. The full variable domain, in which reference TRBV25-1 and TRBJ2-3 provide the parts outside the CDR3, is EADIYQTPRYLVIGTGKKITLECSQTMGHDKMYWYQQDPGMELHLIHYSYGVNSTEKGDLSSESTVSRIRTEHFPLTLESARPSHTSQYLCASSLIGRGTDTQYFGPGTRLTVL.